This T cell receptor beta chain was retrieved from a study of blood T cell repertoires in COVID-19. Study at large: The United States, Italy and Spain supplied acute and convalescent COVID-19 samples. PBMCs, B-cell-depleted T cells, or T cells provided the cDNA or gDNA that made up the material.

This CDR3 is built from 14 residues. Germline V CDR1 and CDR2: LNHDA, SQIVND (reference sequence). Trimming removed 4 bases from V and 5 bases from J, with 11 bases in between. Original processing methods: Estimated nucleated cell counts came from reference gene primer amplification. The assay was immunoSEQ multiplex PCR, and TCRdb's table has in-frame clones only and misses some. V and J calls and clone size are those listed in that table; D and trimming were worked out from the DNA. The sample carries around 200,000 clones, around 84% recorded once. This clone was recorded once. The gene calls are TRBV19 and TRBJ2-2; D may be TRBD1 (5 bases). This TCR came from an elderly woman with acute or convalescent COVID-19. The sequencing sample was made of peripheral blood. The CDR3 loop is CASSTPPGTGELFF. CDR3 nucleotides: TGTGCCAGTAGTACGCCACCAGGGACCGGGGAGCTGTTTTTT.